The 7 T cell receptor beta chains below come from one sample, sequenced in a study of blood T cells in healthy people across ages (dated by TCRdb to between 2015 and 2017). The method behind the library was 5' RACE. The listed sequencing device is Illumina HiSeq 2500. A second PCR of about 6 to 11 cycles was run with a J-beta primer mix and a sample-barcoded 5' primer. The public sequencing data were trimmed at Q25 with fastp and processed into clonotypes with MiXCR by TCRdb, which kept only in-frame beta chains. For every CDR3 protein sequence, its rows merge into one entry that carries the most common genes and DNA. A total of 1 million or so distinct CDR3 sequences appear in this sample, under 55% of them only once. Approximately 17% of the sample belongs to the ten largest clones. Specimen: blood. These receptors came from a woman in her sixties or seventies in good health.

This clonotype appeared a few times. The chain has TRBV27 and TRBJ2-5; D may match TRBD1 or TRBD2 (5 bases each). The germline V gene encodes CDR1 MNHEY and CDR2 SMNVEV (reference sequence). This CDR3 comprises 13 residues. The V end lost 0 bases, the J end lost 11 bases, and 13 bases lay between the germline ends. The CDR3 coding sequence is TGTGCCAGCAGTTTATCAGGAAAAGGGGAGCAGTACTTC. It codes for CASSLSGKGEQYF.

This clonotype appeared a single time. This chain uses TRBV13 with TRBJ1-2; a weak D match, TRBD1 (5 bases). Germline loops: CDR1 PRHDT, CDR2 FYEKMQ (reference sequence). This CDR3 contains 12 residues. V was pared by 2 bases and J by 8 bases, with 9 bases between. In DNA form, the CDR3 reads TGTGCCAGCAGCTTAAAGTGGACAGGCTACACCTTC. Amino acids: CASSLKWTGYTF.

The chain joins TRBV10-3 to TRBJ2-7; 8 bases fit TRBD1. CDR3 length: 11 amino acids. Per germline, CDR1 ENHRY and CDR2 SYGVKD. Trimming at V came to 2 bases and at J to 12 bases, leaving 3 bases not matched to a gene. This CDR3 is CAISEDRGSYF. The CDR3 coding sequence is TGTGCCATCAGTGAGGACAGGGGTTCGTACTTC.

This clonotype was seen more than once but under ten times. This sequence joins TRBV20-1 and TRBJ2-1, with D tentatively TRBD1 (5 bases). The CDR3 has 12 amino acids. The V gene's germline CDR1 is DFQATT and CDR2 SNEGSKA (reference sequence). V was shortened by 1 base and J by 4 bases, with 5 bases between the two germline ends. The CDR3 here is CSARGTYNEQFF. The CDR3 nucleotides read TGCAGTGCTAGAGGGACATACAATGAGCAGTTCTTC.

V is TRBV6-6 and J is TRBJ1-4; a weak D match, TRBD1 (5 bases). The CDR3 is 16 amino acids. CDR1 and CDR2 from the germline V gene are MNHNY and SVGAGI (reference sequence). The V end lost 6 bases, the J end lost 6 bases, and 20 bases lay between the germline ends. CDR3 in DNA: TGTGCCAGCAGACGGGACCCGGGGCTTGGTTATGAAAAACTGTTTTTT. Residues: CASRRDPGLGYEKLFF.

This clonotype was observed many times. This chain joins TRBV6-1 and TRBJ2-7; D perhaps matches TRBD2 (6 bases). This CDR3 spans 16 amino acids. V shed 1 base and J shed 0 bases, with 13 bases lying between them. Germline assignment: CDR1 MNHNS and CDR2 SASEGT. The CDR3 bases are TGTGCCAGCAGTGAAGTTGCTAGCGCTCACTCCTACGAGCAGTACTTC. Its protein product is CASSEVASAHSYEQYF.

The sample holds a few counts of this clonotype. The rearrangement joins TRBV12-3 or TRBV12-4 to TRBJ1-5; 8 nucleotides match TRBD1. The CDR3 runs to 14 residues. The V segment lost 5 bases and the J segment 4 bases; nucleotides outside the gene matches: 4. CDR3 DNA: TGTGCCAGCAGTGACACAGGGGGGAATCAGCCCCAGCATTTT. This sequence encodes CASSDTGGNQPQHF.